This is a list of T cell receptor beta chains from one sample in a study of sequential checkpoint blockade in melanoma. The data were produced by immunoSEQ multiplex PCR, yet TCRdb's version contains in-frame clones alone and is incomplete. In the table there are tens of thousands of clones, about 88% of which are singletons. The input for sequencing was CD8+ T cells sorted from blood (inferred from file names), taken from a patient given nivolumab and ipilimumab in sequence. The receptor set was obtained from a human donor with melanoma. The CDR3 runs from the conserved cysteine through the conserved F or W. A D gene is named only where the DNA matches it firmly.

v_call	j_call	cdr3_length	d_call	cdr3_aa	cdr3_nt
TRBV7-9	TRBJ1-1	18	TRBD1	CASSSRKLGGVLGTEAFF	TGTGCCAGCAGCTCGAGGAAGTTAGGGGGCGTTTTAGGAACTGAAGCTTTCTTT
TRBV13	TRBJ2-2	17	TRBD1	CASSYLDRTINTGELFF	TGTGCCAGCAGCTACTTGGACAGGACAATTAACACCGGGGAGCTGTTTTTT
TRBV5-6	TRBJ2-1	15	TRBD2	CASSLGLAGVTEQFF	TGTGCCAGCAGCTTGGGACTAGCGGGGGTCACTGAGCAGTTCTTC
TRBV13	TRBJ2-5	15	.	CASGKAAGKQETQYF	TGTGCCAGCGGTAAGGCGGCGGGAAAGCAAGAGACCCAGTACTTC
TRBV5-4	TRBJ2-5	15	TRBD2	CASSLAQRGGETQYF	TGTGCCAGCAGCTTGGCCCAGCGGGGGGGGGAGACCCAGTACTTC
TRBV29-1	TRBJ2-1	14	TRBD2	CSVDRRGGYNEQFF	TGCAGCGTTGACCGGCGGGGGGGGTACAATGAGCAGTTCTTC
TRBV28	TRBJ1-6	14	.	CASSPQVVNSPLHF	TGTGCCAGCTCGCCACAGGTCGTTAATTCACCCCTCCACTTT
TRBV27	TRBJ2-3	16	.	CASSLYGGLYTDTQYF	TGTGCCAGCAGTTTATACGGGGGGCTATACACAGATACGCAGTATTTT
TRBV6-6	TRBJ1-6	16	TRBD1	CASSYSVGTGGDPGPF	TGTGCCAGCAGTTACTCAGTCGGGACAGGGGGCGACCCAGGCCCCTTT
TRBV27	TRBJ1-5	15	TRBD1	CASSVIPGGGQPQHF	TGTGCCAGCAGTGTGATTCCAGGGGGAGGTCAGCCCCAGCATTTT
TRBV7-8	TRBJ2-3	19	TRBD2	CASSLGLAGSERVTDTQYF	TGTGCCAGCAGCTTAGGGCTAGCGGGGAGCGAAAGGGTAACAGATACGCAGTATTTT